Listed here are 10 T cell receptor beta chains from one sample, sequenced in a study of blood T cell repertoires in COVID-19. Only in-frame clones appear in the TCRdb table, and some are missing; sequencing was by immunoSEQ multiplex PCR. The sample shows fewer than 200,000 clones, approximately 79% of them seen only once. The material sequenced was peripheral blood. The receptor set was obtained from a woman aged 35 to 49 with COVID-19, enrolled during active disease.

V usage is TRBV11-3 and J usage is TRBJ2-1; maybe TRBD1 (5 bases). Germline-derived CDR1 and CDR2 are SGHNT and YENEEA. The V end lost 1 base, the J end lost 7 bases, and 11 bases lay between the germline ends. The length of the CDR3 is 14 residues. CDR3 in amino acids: CASSLAGQENEQFF. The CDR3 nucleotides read TGTGCCAGCAGCTTAGCTGGACAAGAGAATGAGCAGTTCTTC.

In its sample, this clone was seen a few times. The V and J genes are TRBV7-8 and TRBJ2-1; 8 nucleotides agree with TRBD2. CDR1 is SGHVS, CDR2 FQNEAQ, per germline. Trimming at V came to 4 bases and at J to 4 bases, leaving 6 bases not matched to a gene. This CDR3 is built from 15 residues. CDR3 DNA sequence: TGTGCCAGCAGCTCCGGGACTAGAGAGTACAATGAGCAGTTCTTC. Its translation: CASSSGTREYNEQFF.

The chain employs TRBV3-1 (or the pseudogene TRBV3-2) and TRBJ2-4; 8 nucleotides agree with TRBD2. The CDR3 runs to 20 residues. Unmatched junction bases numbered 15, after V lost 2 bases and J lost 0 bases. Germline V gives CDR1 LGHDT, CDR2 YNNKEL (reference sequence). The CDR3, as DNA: TGTGCCAGCAGCCAACGGCGGGGGGCCTCTACGATCTTAGCCAAAAACATTCAGTACTTC. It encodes CASSQRRGASTILAKNIQYF.

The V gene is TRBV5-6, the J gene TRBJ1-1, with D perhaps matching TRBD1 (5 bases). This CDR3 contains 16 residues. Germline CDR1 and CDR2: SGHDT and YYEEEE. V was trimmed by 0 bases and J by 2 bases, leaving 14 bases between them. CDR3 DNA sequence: TGTGCCAGCAGCTTGGTGAGTGGGGGGTCCAACACTGAAGCTTTCTTT. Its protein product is CASSLVSGGSNTEAFF.

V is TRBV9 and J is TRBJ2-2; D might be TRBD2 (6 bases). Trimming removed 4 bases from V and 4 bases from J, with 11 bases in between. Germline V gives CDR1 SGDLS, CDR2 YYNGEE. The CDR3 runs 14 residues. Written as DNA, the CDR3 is TGTGCCAGCAGCTTATCCGGGGGCACCGGGGAGCTGTTTTTT. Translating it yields CASSLSGGTGELFF.

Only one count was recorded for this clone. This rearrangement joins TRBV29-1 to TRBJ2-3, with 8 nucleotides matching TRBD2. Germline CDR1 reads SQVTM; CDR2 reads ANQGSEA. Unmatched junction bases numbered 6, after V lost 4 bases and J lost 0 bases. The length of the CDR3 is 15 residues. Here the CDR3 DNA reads TGCAGCGTTGGAACTAGCGGCCTAAGCACAGATACGCAGTATTTT. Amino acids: CSVGTSGLSTDTQYF.

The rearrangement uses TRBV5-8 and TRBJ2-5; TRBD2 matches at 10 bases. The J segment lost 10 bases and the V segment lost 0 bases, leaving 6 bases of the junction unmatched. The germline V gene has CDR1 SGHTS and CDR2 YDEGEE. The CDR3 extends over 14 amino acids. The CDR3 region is CASSLDLAGVVQYF. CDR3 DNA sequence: TGTGCCAGCAGCTTGGATCTAGCGGGAGTTGTCCAGTACTTC.

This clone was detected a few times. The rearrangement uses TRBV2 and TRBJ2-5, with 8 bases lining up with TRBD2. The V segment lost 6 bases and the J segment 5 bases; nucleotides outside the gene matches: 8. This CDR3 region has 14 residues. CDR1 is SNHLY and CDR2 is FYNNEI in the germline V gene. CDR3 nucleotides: TGTGCCAGCAGCAACGGGGGGGCTGGGGAGACCCAGTACTTC. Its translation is CASSNGGAGETQYF.

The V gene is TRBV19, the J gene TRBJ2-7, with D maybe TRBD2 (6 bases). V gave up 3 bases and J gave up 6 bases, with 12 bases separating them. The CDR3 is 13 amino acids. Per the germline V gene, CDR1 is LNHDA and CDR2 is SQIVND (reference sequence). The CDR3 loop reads CASSISGSLEQYF. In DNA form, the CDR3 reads TGTGCCAGTAGTATTAGCGGTTCCCTCGAGCAGTACTTC.

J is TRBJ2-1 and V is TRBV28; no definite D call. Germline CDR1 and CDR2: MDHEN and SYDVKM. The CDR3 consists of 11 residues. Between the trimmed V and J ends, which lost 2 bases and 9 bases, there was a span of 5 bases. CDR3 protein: CASSLGGEQFF. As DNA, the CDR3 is TGTGCCAGCAGTTTAGGCGGTGAGCAGTTCTTC.